Each of the 27 T cell receptor beta chains below was sequenced from the same sample in a study of cytomegalovirus exposure and HLA in healthy donors. PCR amplification relied on 60 Vbeta primers (plus 13 Jbeta primers). The method was immunoSEQ multiplex PCR; TCRdb's version includes in-frame clones alone and lacks a portion of them. The sample lists under 130,000 clones, about 69% occurring once. The specimen was PBMCs. The receptors were sampled from a man aged 40-50 years in good health and CMV-seronegative.

V usage is TRBV25-1 and J usage is TRBJ2-7; 7 nucleotides agree with TRBD1. The CDR3 has 15 amino acids. The germline gives CDR1 MGHDK, CDR2 SYGVNS. Germline trimming cut 0 bases from V and 5 bases from J; bases unmatched to any gene: 7. The CDR3, as DNA: TGTGCCAGCAGTGAATACCCGACAGGGCCCAACGAGCAGTACTTC. Encoded protein: CASSEYPTGPNEQYF.

The J gene is TRBJ1-6, the V gene TRBV28; a weak D match, TRBD1 (6 bases). V lost 6 bases, J lost 7 bases, and 19 bases lay in between. CDR3 size: 16 residues. The V gene's germline CDR1 is MDHEN and CDR2 SYDVKM. The CDR3 DNA follows: TGTGCCAGCAGCCTAACCCGAACAGGGCCCAATTCACCCCTCCACTTT. Amino acid sequence: CASSLTRTGPNSPLHF.

The chain couples TRBV5-1 to TRBJ1-4; D is possibly TRBD1 (6 bases). Germline V gives CDR1 SGHRS, CDR2 YFSETQ. Trimming shortened V by 0 bases and J by 8 bases, and 11 bases separated the two germline ends. This CDR3 has 14 amino acids. The CDR3 region has the DNA TGCGCCAGCAGCTTGGAACAGGGAGGGGAAAAACTGTTTTTT. This codes for CASSLEQGGEKLFF. Looking up the rest from reference TRBV5-1 and TRBJ1-4 gives the full variable domain: KAGVTQTPRYLIKTRGQQVTLSCSPISGHRSVSWYQQTPGQGLQFLFEYFSETQRNKGNFPGRFSGRQFSNSRSEMNVSTLELGDSALYLCASSLEQGGEKLFFGSGTQLSVL.

This clone was seen just once. The chain has TRBV5-1 and TRBJ2-6; D is perhaps TRBD1 (5 bases). V lost 6 bases, J lost 5 bases, and 15 bases lay in between. Germline CDR1 is SGHRS and CDR2 is YFSETQ. The length of the CDR3 is 15 residues. The CDR3 sequence is CASTQAMDRANVLTF. The CDR3 DNA follows: TGCGCCAGCACGCAAGCGATGGACAGGGCCAACGTCCTGACTTTC.

CDR3 nucleotide sequence: TGTGCCAGCAGTTTGCTGCCGACAGGGGGTGGAGAAAAACTGTTTTTT. Its translation: CASSLLPTGGGEKLFF. The chain employs TRBV27 and TRBJ1-4; 9 bases fit TRBD1. V trimming: 3 bases; J trimming: 8 bases; junction bases outside the gene matches: 10. Germline V gene data show CDR1 as MNHEY and CDR2 as SMNVEV (reference sequence). The CDR3 spans 16 residues.

The J gene is TRBJ2-7, the V gene TRBV5-6, with a tentative D call TRBD2 (5 bases). The CDR3 has 14 amino acids. Trimming removed 4 bases from V and 5 bases from J, with 16 bases in between. The germline CDR1 and CDR2 sequences are SGHDT and YYEEEE. In DNA, the CDR3 is TGTGCCAGCAGCCCCAGCCTAGCCCTCCACGAGCAGTACTTC. Protein: CASSPSLALHEQYF.

The rearrangement uses TRBV2 and TRBJ1-5, with D tentatively TRBD1 (5 bases). The V and J ends lost 1 base and 3 bases respectively, with 10 bases between them. The CDR3 consists of 15 residues. Germline V gene data show CDR1 as SNHLY and CDR2 as FYNNEI. Written as DNA, the CDR3 is TGTGCCAGCAGTGAAGTAGCAGGGAACAATCAGCCCCAGCATTTT. It translates to CASSEVAGNNQPQHF.

The chain carries TRBV5-8 and TRBJ1-2; TRBD1 might be the D (5 bases). The germline V gene encodes CDR1 SGHTS and CDR2 YDEGEE. Trimming removed 0 bases from V and 6 bases from J, with 15 bases in between. This CDR3 has 15 amino acids. In nucleotides, the CDR3 is TGTGCCAGCAGCTTGGAGGGCAGGGCTATGGATGGCTACACCTTC. Its translation is CASSLEGRAMDGYTF.

This clone has more than one count but fewer than ten. The chain uses TRBV14 and TRBJ2-1; unclear D gene. The CDR3 is 16 amino acids. The V and J ends lost 0 bases and 5 bases respectively, with 14 bases between them. The germline V gene encodes CDR1 SGHDN and CDR2 FVKESK. The CDR3 spells CASSQDWALSHNEQFF. CDR3 DNA: TGTGCCAGCAGCCAAGATTGGGCTCTTTCCCACAATGAGCAGTTCTTC.

This rearrangement joins TRBV5-4 to TRBJ1-4, with 9 positions matching TRBD1. The CDR3 totals 15 residues. In germline, CDR1 is SGHNT, CDR2 YYREEE (reference sequence). V shed 4 bases and J 8 bases; nucleotides not matched to a gene: 9. CDR3 region: CASSLGTGLREKLFF. The CDR3 DNA is TGTGCCAGCAGCCTCGGGACAGGGCTGAGGGAAAAACTGTTTTTT.

The CDR3 sequence is CASSQQANQPQHF. CDR3 bases: TGTGCCAGCAGCCAGCAGGCCAATCAGCCCCAGCATTTT. The gene calls are TRBV14 and TRBJ1-5; D unresolved. V lost 3 bases to trimming and J lost 3 bases, with 6 bases between them. CDR1 is SGHDN, CDR2 FVKESK, per germline. The CDR3 consists of 13 residues.

This clone has a handful of counts. The chain joins TRBV11-2 to TRBJ2-7; TRBD2 is a possible D gene (5 bases). The CDR3 extends over 16 amino acids. Germline V gene data show CDR1 as SGHAT and CDR2 as FQNNGV. V lost 5 bases, J lost 7 bases, and 24 bases lay in between. This chain's CDR3 is CASSPQLIQARGEQYF. Written as DNA, the CDR3 is TGTGCCAGCAGCCCCCAGCTAATTCAGGCGAGAGGGGAGCAGTACTTC.

The chain carries TRBV2 and TRBJ1-1; the match to TRBD1 covers 8 bases. In germline, CDR1 is SNHLY, CDR2 FYNNEI. Trimming removed 5 bases from V and 7 bases from J; junction bases left unmatched: 6. The CDR3 length is 13 residues. The CDR3 DNA is TGTGCCAGCAGTTTAATACAGGGGGGTGAAGCTTTCTTT. Its translation is CASSLIQGGEAFF.

The chain carries TRBV2 and TRBJ1-1; 7 bases are a match to TRBD1. After removal of 7 bases from V and 1 base from J, the junction contained 6 bases not matched to a gene. The germline gives CDR1 SNHLY, CDR2 FYNNEI. This CDR3 has 14 residues. The CDR3 DNA follows: TGTGCCAGCAAAAAGGGGGCGGAGAACACTGAAGCTTTCTTT. Translated, it gives CASKKGAENTEAFF.

The chain combines TRBV28 with TRBJ2-7, with D unclear. This CDR3 has 13 residues. Trimming shortened V by 10 bases and J by 3 bases, and 16 bases separated the two germline ends. The V gene's germline CDR1 is MDHEN and CDR2 SYDVKM. The CDR3 DNA sequence: TGTGCCACCACGCACGAGGAACTCTACGAGCAGTACTTC. Translated, it gives CATTHEELYEQYF.

The chain has TRBV2 and TRBJ1-3; D is uncertain. The CDR3 is 16 residues long. The V end lost 0 bases, the J end lost 0 bases, and 9 bases lay between the germline ends. Looked up from germline, CDR1 is SNHLY and CDR2 is FYNNEI. The CDR3 DNA follows: TGTGCCAGCAGTGAAGCGGCGGGATCCTCTGGAAACACCATATATTTT. It yields the protein CASSEAAGSSGNTIYF. The complete variable domain, with remaining parts taken from reference TRBV2 and TRBJ1-3, reads EPEVTQTPSHQVTQMGQEVILRCVPISNHLYFYWYRQILGQKVEFLVSFYNNEISEKSEIFDDQFSVERPDGSNFTLKIRSTKLEDSAMYFCASSEAAGSSGNTIYFGEGSWLTVV.

The rearrangement joins TRBV29-1 to TRBJ1-2; D perhaps matches TRBD1 (6 bases). The V and J ends lost 2 bases and 4 bases respectively, with 14 bases between them. Looked up from germline, CDR1 is SQVTM and CDR2 is ANQGSEA. This CDR3 contains 14 residues. The CDR3 spells CSVERRTALYGYTF. The CDR3 DNA follows: TGCAGCGTTGAACGGCGGACAGCCCTCTATGGCTACACCTTC.

This clone was observed a single time. The chain is built from TRBV27 and TRBJ2-7; D is possibly TRBD1 (5 bases). The CDR3 spans 12 residues. V was clipped by 7 bases and J by 1 base, with 8 bases between them. Per the germline V gene, CDR1 is MNHEY and CDR2 is SMNVEV (reference sequence). The CDR3 region has the DNA TGTGCCAGCAAGGGGCAGTCCTACGAGCAGTACTTC. Translated, it gives CASKGQSYEQYF.

The J gene is TRBJ2-7, the V gene TRBV9, with 8 bases matching TRBD1. The V and J ends lost 10 bases and 2 bases, in that order; junction bases with no gene match: 5. The CDR3 is made up of 12 amino acids. Germline V lookup: CDR1 SGDLS, CDR2 YYNGEE. In nucleotides, the CDR3 is TGTGCCTCCCAGGGGGCCACCTACGAGCAGTACTTC. Translated, it gives CASQGATYEQYF.

The chain is built from TRBV2 and TRBJ1-4; 8 bases are shared with TRBD1. In germline, CDR1 is SNHLY, CDR2 FYNNEI. This CDR3 has 15 amino acids. Trimming took 7 bases from V and 0 from J; bases not matched to a gene: 4. CDR3 protein: CASTGQETTNEKLFF. The CDR3 nucleotides are TGTGCCAGCACGGGACAGGAGACAACTAATGAAAAACTGTTTTTT. The full variable domain, its missing parts supplied by reference TRBV2 and TRBJ1-4, is EPEVTQTPSHQVTQMGQEVILRCVPISNHLYFYWYRQILGQKVEFLVSFYNNEISEKSEIFDDQFSVERPDGSNFTLKIRSTKLEDSAMYFCASTGQETTNEKLFFGSGTQLSVL.

This chain uses TRBV27 with TRBJ1-4, with a tentative D call TRBD1 (6 bases). The germline V and J ends were trimmed by 2 bases and 11 bases, with 15 bases remaining between them. The CDR3 totals 14 residues. From germline, CDR1 is MNHEY and CDR2 SMNVEV (reference sequence). CDR3 bases: TGTGCCAGCAGTTTAACGGGGGGGGCGCGGAAACTGTTTTTT. This gives the protein CASSLTGGARKLFF.

This rearrangement joins TRBV6-6 to TRBJ2-3, with TRBD2 identical over 13 bases. CDR1 is MNHNY and CDR2 is SVGAGI in the germline V gene (reference sequence). The CDR3 is made up of 14 amino acids. J gave up 3 bases and V 6 bases, and 0 bases lay outside the gene matches. CDR3 residues: CASRTSGRTDTQYF. CDR3 nucleotide sequence: TGTGCCAGCAGGACTAGCGGGAGGACAGATACGCAGTATTTT.

V and J are TRBV4-1 and TRBJ1-3; 9 bases agree with TRBD1. CDR3 size: 16 residues. The germline V gene encodes CDR1 MGHRA and CDR2 YSYEKL. After removal of 1 base from V and 4 bases from J, the junction contained 5 bases not matched to a gene. The CDR3 region has the DNA TGCGCCAGCAGCCAAGGTGGGACAGGGTCCGGAAACACCATATATTTT. It codes for CASSQGGTGSGNTIYF.

The chain uses TRBV10-2 and TRBJ1-5; D might be TRBD1 (5 bases). CDR3 length equals 11 residues. The V gene lost 6 bases and the J gene lost 10 bases, with 10 bases spanning the gap. The germline gives CDR1 WSHSY, CDR2 SAAADI. As DNA, the CDR3 is TGCGCCAGCAGATTAAGGGGTCCCCAGCATTTT. Its protein product is CASRLRGPQHF.

V gene TRBV5-1 combines with J gene TRBJ2-5; 10 nucleotides line up with TRBD2. V lost 0 bases to trimming and J lost 5 bases; unmatched junction nucleotides: 7. Germline CDR1 is SGHRS and CDR2 is YFSETQ. This CDR3 is built from 16 residues. Here the CDR3 reads CASSLGLAGVVETQYF. CDR3 DNA: TGCGCCAGCAGCTTGGGGCTAGCGGGAGTTGTGGAGACCCAGTACTTC.

This sequence joins TRBV30 and TRBJ1-2; no firm D call. Germline loops: CDR1 GTSNPN, CDR2 SVGIG (reference sequence). V lost 0 bases to trimming and J lost 14 bases, with 13 bases between them. This CDR3 region has 11 residues. The CDR3: CAWSVKAVGTF. The CDR3 DNA follows: TGTGCCTGGAGTGTAAAAGCGGTTGGTACCTTC.

The chain carries TRBV11-3 and TRBJ2-7; D perhaps matches TRBD1 (5 bases). This CDR3 comprises 14 residues. The ends were cut back, 1 base at V and 3 bases at J, with 10 bases in the middle. CDR1 SGHNT and CDR2 YENEEA come from the germline V gene. The CDR3 DNA sequence: TGTGCCAGCAGCTTAGCTTCTCAGGGCTACGAGCAGTACTTC. It codes for CASSLASQGYEQYF. Using reference TRBV11-3 and TRBJ2-7 for the parts outside the CDR3, the full variable domain is EAGVVQSPRYKIIEKKQPVAFWCNPISGHNTLYWYLQNLGQGPELLIRYENEEAVDDSQLPKDRFSAERLKGVDSTLKIQPAELGDSAVYLCASSLASQGYEQYFGPGTRLTVT.